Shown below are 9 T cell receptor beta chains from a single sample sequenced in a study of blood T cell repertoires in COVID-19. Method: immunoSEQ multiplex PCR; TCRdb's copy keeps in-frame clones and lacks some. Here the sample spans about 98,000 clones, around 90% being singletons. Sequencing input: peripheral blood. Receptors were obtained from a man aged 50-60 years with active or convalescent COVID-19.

CDR3 DNA sequence: TGTGCCAGCATCATAGCGGGGGGGGATACGCAGTATTTT. Its translation is CASIIAGGDTQYF. The V call is TRBV6-5, the J call TRBJ2-3, with 11 bases aligning to TRBD2. Per the germline V gene, CDR1 is MNHEY and CDR2 is SVGAGI. The length of the CDR3 is 13 residues. The V gene end was trimmed by 7 bases and the J gene end by 6 bases; junction bases not matched to a gene: 3.

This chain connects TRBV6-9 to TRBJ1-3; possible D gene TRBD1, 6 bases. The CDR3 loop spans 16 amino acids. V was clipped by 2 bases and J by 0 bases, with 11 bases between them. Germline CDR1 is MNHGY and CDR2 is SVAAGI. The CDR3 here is CASSYRQEDSGNTIYF. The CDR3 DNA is TGTGCCAGCAGTTATAGACAGGAGGACTCTGGAAACACCATATATTTT.

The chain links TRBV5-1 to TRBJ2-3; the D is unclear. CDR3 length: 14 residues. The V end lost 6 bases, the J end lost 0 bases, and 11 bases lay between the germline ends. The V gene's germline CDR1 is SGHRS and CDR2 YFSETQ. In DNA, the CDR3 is TGCGCCAGCACCTTAGTCAGAAGCACAGATACGCAGTATTTT. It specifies CASTLVRSTDTQYF. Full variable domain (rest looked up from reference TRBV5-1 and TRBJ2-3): KAGVTQTPRYLIKTRGQQVTLSCSPISGHRSVSWYQQTPGQGLQFLFEYFSETQRNKGNFPGRFSGRQFSNSRSEMNVSTLELGDSALYLCASTLVRSTDTQYFGPGTRLTVL.

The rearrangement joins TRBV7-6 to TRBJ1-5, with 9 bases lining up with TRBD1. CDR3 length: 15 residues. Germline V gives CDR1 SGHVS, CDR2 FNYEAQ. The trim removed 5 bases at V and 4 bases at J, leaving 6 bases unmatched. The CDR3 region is CASSPGTGRNQPQHF. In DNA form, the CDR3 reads TGTGCCAGCAGCCCAGGGACAGGGAGGAATCAGCCCCAGCATTTT.

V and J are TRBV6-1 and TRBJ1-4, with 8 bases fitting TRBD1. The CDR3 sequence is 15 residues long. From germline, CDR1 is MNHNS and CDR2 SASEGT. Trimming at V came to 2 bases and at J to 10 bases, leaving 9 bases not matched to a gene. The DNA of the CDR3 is TGTGCCAGCAGTGAATCGACAGGGGCGCAACGAAAACTGTTTTTT. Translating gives CASSESTGAQRKLFF.

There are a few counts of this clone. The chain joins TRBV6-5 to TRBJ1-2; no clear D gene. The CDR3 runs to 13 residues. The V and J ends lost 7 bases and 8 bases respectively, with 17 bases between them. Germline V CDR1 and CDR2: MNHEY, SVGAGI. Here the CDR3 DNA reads TGTGCCAGCACTAAGCTTTCGTCGGGGGGCTACACCTTC. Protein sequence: CASTKLSSGGYTF.

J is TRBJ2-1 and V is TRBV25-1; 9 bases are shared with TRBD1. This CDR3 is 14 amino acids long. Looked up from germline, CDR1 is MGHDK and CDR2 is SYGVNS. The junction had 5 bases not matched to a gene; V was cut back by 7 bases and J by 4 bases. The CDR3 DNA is TGTGCCAGCATGGGACAGGGCATGTACAATGAGCAGTTCTTC. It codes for CASMGQGMYNEQFF.

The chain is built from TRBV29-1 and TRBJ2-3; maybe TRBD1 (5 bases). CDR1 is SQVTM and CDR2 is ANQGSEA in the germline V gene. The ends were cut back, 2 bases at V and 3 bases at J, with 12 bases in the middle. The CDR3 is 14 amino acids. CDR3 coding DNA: TGCAGCGTTGAAAGGGGCAGGGAAACAGATACGCAGTATTTT. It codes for CSVERGRETDTQYF.

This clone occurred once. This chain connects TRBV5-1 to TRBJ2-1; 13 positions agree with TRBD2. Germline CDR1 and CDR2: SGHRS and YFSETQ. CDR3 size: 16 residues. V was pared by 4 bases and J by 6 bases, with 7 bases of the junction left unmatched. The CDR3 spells CASSPGLAGALNEQFF. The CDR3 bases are TGCGCCAGCAGCCCCGGACTAGCGGGGGCCCTCAATGAGCAGTTCTTC.